This is a list of T cell receptor beta chains from one sample in a study of shared clonotypes between healthy human individuals. Produced via immunoSEQ multiplex PCR; TCRdb's table is partial and in-frame only. The sample shows approximately 2.4 million clones, roughly 95% of them seen only once. The specimen sequenced was naive CD4+ T cells sorted from blood. These receptors all come from a man aged 18 to 29 in good health. Each CDR3 is given without its conserved first and last residue. A D gene is named only where the DNA matches it firmly.

TRBV5-6,TRBD2,TRBJ2-3,ASSPLYLAGEDTQY
TRBV21-1,-,TRBJ2-7,ASSNGRSRWYEQY
TRBV18,TRBD2,TRBJ2-7,ASSRTSGDTYEQY
TRBV30,TRBD1,TRBJ1-1,AWSSGQGVKTEAF
TRBV5-1,TRBD1,TRBJ1-4,ASSPRQGRMNEKLF
TRBV18,-,TRBJ2-5,ASSPFPAVETQY
TRBV4-1,-,TRBJ1-1,ASSQDRMTEAF
TRBV4-1,TRBD1,TRBJ1-6,ASSQAGPGGQGANSPLH
TRBV18,TRBD1,TRBJ2-7,ASSPRQGRSYEQY
TRBV7-9,-,TRBJ2-3,ASSFYMGAPTDTQY
TRBV18,-,TRBJ1-2,ASSPLGFYGYT
TRBV5-4,TRBD2,TRBJ2-1,ASSSGLGSSYNEQF
TRBV2,-,TRBJ1-2,ATVDSSGNFGSGYT
TRBV18,TRBD1,TRBJ1-6,ASSPPGRGQASPLH
TRBV19,-,TRBJ2-3,ASSTLGIGTDTQY
TRBV2,-,TRBJ2-2,ASSLTGPNTGELF
TRBV11-2,-,TRBJ2-7,ASSLDLGSYEQY
TRBV10-3,-,TRBJ2-5,AISEQLASGGTQY
TRBV5-1,-,TRBJ1-1,ASSLGETLYEAF
TRBV9,TRBD1,TRBJ2-3,ASSYNPGQGSDTQY
TRBV7-9,TRBD2,TRBJ2-7,ASSPREGGEQY
TRBV19,-,TRBJ1-1,ASSTRPYEAF